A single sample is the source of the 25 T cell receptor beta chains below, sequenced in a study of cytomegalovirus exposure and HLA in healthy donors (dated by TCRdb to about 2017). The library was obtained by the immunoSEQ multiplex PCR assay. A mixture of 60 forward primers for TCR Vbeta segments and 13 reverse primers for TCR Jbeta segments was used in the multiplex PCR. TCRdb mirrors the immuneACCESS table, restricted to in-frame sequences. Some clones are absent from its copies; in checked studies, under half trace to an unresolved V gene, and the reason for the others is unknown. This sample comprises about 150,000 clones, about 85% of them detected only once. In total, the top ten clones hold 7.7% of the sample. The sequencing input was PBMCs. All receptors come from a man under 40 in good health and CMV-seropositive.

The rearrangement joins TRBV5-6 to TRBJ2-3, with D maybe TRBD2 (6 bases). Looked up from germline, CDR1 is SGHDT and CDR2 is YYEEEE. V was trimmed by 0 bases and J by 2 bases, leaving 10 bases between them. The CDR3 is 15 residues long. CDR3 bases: TGTGCCAGCAGCTTGGGTCCTAGCGCCACAGATACGCAGTATTTT. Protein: CASSLGPSATDTQYF. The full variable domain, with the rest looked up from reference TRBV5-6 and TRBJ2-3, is DAGVTQSPTHLIKTRGQQVTLRCSPKSGHDTVSWYQQALGQGPQFIFQYYEEEERQRGNFPDRFSGHQFPNYSSELNVNALLLGDSALYLCASSLGPSATDTQYFGPGTRLTVL.

The CDR3 region is CASSASGSIDEQFF. The CDR3 DNA sequence: TGTGCCAGCAGTGCGAGCGGGAGTATAGATGAGCAGTTCTTC. The genes are TRBV6-6 and TRBJ2-1; the match to TRBD2 covers 8 bases. The CDR3 loop spans 14 amino acids. Germline lookup yields CDR1 MNHNY and CDR2 SVGAGI (reference sequence). J gave up 8 bases and V 5 bases, and 8 bases lay outside the gene matches.

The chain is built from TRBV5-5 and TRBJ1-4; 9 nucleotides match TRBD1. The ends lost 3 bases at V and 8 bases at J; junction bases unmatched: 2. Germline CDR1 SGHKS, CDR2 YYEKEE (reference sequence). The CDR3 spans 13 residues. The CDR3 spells CASSWTGVEKLFF. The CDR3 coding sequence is TGTGCCAGCAGCTGGACAGGGGTGGAAAAACTGTTTTTT.

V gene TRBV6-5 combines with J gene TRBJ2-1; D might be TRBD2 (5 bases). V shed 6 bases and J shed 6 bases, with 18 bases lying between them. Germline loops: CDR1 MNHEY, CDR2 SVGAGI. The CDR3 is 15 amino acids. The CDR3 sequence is CASRAGSQPINEQFF. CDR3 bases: TGTGCCAGCAGGGCGGGCAGCCAACCGATCAATGAGCAGTTCTTC.

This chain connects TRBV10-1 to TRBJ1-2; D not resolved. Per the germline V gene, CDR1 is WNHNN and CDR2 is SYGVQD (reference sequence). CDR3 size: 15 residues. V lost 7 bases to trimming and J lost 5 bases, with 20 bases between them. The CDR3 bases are TGCGCCAGCACCCCCGCGAGACAAAGGACTTATGGCTACACCTTC. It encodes CASTPARQRTYGYTF.

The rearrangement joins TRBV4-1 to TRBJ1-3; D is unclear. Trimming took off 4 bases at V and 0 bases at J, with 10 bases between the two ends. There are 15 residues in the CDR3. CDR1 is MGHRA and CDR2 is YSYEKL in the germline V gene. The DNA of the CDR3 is TGCGCCAGCAGCCGACCCGGGAGCTCTGGAAACACCATATATTTT. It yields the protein CASSRPGSSGNTIYF.

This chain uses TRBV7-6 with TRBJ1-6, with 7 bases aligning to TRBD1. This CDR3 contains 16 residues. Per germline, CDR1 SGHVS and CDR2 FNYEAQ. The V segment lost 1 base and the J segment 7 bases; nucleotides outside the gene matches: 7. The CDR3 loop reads CASSLVEDRPNSPLHF. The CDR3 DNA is TGTGCCAGCAGCTTAGTCGAGGACAGGCCGAATTCACCCCTCCACTTT.

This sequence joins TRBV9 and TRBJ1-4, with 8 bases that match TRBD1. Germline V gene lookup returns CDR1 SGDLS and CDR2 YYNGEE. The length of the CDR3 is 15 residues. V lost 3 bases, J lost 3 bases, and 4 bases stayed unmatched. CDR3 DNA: TGTGCCAGCAGCGCGCTACAGGGGGCTAATGAAAAACTGTTTTTT. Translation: CASSALQGANEKLFF.

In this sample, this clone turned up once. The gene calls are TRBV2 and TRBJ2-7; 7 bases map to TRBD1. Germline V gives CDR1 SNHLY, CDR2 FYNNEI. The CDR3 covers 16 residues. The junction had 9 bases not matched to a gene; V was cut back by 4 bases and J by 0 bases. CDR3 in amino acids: CASSAGDSYTSYEQYF. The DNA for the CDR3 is TGTGCCAGCAGTGCAGGGGACAGTTATACCTCCTACGAGCAGTACTTC.

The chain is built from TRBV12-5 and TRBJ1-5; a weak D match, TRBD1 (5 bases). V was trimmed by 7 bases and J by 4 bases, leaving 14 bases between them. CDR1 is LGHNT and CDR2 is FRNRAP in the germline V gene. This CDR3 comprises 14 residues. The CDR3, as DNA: TGTGCTAGTGCGGTGGGGGGGGTAAATCAGCCCCAGCATTTT. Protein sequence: CASAVGGVNQPQHF.

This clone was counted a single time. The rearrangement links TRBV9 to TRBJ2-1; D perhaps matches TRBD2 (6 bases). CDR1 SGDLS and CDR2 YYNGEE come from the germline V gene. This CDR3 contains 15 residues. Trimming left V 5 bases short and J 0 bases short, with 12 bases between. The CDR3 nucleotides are TGTGCCAGCAGTAGATTGGGGGGCTCCTACAATGAGCAGTTCTTC. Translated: CASSRLGGSYNEQFF.

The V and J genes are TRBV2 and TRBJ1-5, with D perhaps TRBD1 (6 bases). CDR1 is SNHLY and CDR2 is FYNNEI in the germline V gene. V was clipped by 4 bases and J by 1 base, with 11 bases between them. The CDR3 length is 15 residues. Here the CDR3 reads CASSGDGQSNQPQHF. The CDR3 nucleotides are TGTGCCAGCAGTGGGGACGGACAGAGCAATCAGCCCCAGCATTTT.

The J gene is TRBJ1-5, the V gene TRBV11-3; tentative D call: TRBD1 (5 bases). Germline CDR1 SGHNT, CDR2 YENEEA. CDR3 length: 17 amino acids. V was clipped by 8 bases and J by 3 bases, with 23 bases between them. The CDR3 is CASDRGRTRTNNQPQHF. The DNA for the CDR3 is TGTGCCAGCGATCGCGGAAGGACACGAACAAACAATCAGCCCCAGCATTTT.

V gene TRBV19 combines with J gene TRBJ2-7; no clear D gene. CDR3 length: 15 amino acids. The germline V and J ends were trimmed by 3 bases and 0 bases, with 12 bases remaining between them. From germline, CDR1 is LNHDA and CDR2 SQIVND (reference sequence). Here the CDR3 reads CASSIGGFLSYEQYF. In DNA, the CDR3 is TGTGCCAGTAGTATTGGCGGCTTTCTCTCCTACGAGCAGTACTTC.

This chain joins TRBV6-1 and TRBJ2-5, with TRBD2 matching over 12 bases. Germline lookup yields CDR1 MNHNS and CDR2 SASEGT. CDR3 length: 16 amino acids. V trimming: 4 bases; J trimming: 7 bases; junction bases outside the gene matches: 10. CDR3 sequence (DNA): TGTGCCAGCAGTGCAGGACTAGCGGGGTCCCGGGGGACCCAGTACTTC. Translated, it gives CASSAGLAGSRGTQYF.

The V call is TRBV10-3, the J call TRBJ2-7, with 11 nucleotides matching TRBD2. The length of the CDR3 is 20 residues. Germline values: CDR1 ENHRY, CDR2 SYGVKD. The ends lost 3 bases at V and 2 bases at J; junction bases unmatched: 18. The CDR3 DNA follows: TGTGCCATCAGTGATTTAGTGCCGGGACTAGCGGTTCAAGACGCCTACGAGCAGTACTTC. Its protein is CAISDLVPGLAVQDAYEQYF.

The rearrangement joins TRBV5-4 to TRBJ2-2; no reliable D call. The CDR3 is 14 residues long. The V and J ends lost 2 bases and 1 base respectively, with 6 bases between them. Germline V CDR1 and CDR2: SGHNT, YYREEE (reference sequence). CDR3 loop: CASSFSGNTGELFF. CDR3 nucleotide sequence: TGTGCCAGCAGCTTTAGTGGGAACACCGGGGAGCTGTTTTTT.

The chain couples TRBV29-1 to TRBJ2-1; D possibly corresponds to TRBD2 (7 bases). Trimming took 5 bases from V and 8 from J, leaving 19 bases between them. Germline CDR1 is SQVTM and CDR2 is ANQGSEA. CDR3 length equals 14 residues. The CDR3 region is CSVSLGGGRDEQFF. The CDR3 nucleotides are TGCAGCGTTTCGCTAGGGGGAGGGCGCGATGAGCAGTTCTTC.

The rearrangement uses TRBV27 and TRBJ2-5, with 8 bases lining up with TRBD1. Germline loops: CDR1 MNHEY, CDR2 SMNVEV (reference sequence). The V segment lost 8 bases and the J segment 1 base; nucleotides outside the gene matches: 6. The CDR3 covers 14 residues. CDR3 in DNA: TGTGCCAGCCGAACAGGGGGTGCCCAAGAGACCCAGTACTTC. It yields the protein CASRTGGAQETQYF.

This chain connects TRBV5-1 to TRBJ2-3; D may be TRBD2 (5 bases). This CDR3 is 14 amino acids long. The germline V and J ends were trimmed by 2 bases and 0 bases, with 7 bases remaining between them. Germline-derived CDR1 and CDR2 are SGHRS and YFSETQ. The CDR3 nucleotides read TGCGCCAGCAGCTTCAGCGGTAGCACAGATACGCAGTATTTT. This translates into CASSFSGSTDTQYF.

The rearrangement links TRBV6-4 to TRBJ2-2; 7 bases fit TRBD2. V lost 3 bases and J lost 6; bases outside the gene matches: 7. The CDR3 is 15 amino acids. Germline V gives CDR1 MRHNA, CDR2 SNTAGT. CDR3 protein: CASSEAGERPGELFF. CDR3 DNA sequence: TGTGCCAGCAGTGAGGCGGGAGAGAGGCCCGGGGAGCTGTTTTTT.

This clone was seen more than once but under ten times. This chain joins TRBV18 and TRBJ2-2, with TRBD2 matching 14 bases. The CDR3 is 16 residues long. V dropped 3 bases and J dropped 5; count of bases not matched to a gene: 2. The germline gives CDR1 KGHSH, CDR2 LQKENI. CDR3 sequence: CASSPGLAGETGELFF. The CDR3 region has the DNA TGTGCCAGCTCACCGGGACTAGCGGGAGAGACCGGGGAGCTGTTTTTT.

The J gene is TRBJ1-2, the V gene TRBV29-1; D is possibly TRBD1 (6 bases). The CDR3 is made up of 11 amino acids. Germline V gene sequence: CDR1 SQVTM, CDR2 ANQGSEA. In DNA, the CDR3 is TGCAGGACCAGGACAGTTAAGTATTACACCTTC. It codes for CRTRTVKYYTF.

CDR3 bases: TGTGCCAGCAAAGGTGGGGCAGGGGGCGGGCAAAAAGCTTTCTTT. Translation: CASKGGAGGGQKAFF. This chain links TRBV28 with TRBJ1-1, with 8 nucleotides matching TRBD1. This CDR3 contains 15 residues. Germline CDR1 MDHEN, CDR2 SYDVKM. Losses at the gene ends were 7 bases for V and 9 bases for J; bases not matched to a gene: 16.

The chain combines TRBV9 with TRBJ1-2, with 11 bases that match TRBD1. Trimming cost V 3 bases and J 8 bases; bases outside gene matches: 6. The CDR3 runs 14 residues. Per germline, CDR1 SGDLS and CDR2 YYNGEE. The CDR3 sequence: CASSGGQGAGGYTF. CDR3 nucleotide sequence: TGTGCCAGCAGCGGAGGACAGGGGGCAGGAGGCTACACCTTC.